The present T cell receptor beta chain was sequenced within a study of blood T cell repertoires in COVID-19. On the study more broadly: Acute-phase and convalescent COVID-19 samples originated in the United States, Italy and Spain. PBMCs, B-cell-depleted T cells, or T cells were the source of the cDNA or gDNA that made up the material.

The germline CDR1 and CDR2 sequences are SGDLS and YYNGEE. The V gene end was trimmed by 6 bases and the J gene end by 0 bases; junction bases not matched to a gene: 6. The CDR3 spans 15 residues. In the original workflow: Nucleated cell number was recorded as an estimate derived from reference gene primer amplification. TCRdb's table, derived via immunoSEQ multiplex PCR, lists solely in-frame clones and lacks some. V, J and clone size were drawn from that table, and D and trimming were deduced from the DNA. The sample lists about 240,000 clones; about four fifths were seen once. This clonotype was obtained from a woman over 75 with acute or convalescent COVID-19. Sequencing used peripheral blood. This chain joins TRBV9 and TRBJ1-5; 7 bases match TRBD1. The CDR3 is CASNGTADSNQPQHF. As DNA, the CDR3 is TGTGCCAGCAACGGGACAGCCGATAGCAATCAGCCCCAGCATTTT.